This T cell receptor beta chain was captured in a study of cytomegalovirus exposure and HLA in healthy donors. Primers for the PCR totalled 60 Vbeta and 13 Jbeta. Some clones are missing from TCRdb's copy, which holds only in-frame ones; the method was immunoSEQ multiplex PCR. This sample's table reports approximately 130,000 clones. V shed 1 base and J 3 bases; nucleotides not matched to a gene: 9. This CDR3 contains 18 residues. Germline-derived CDR1 and CDR2 are SEHNR and FQNEAQ (reference sequence). General study findings and limits: A list of approximately 160 TCR beta chains associated with cytomegalovirus was given. The only immune exposure information that was available was CMV serostatus.

Comment on this clone: Its matching antigen is unknown. Other DNA sequences in this sample translate to the same CDR3.

Sequenced sample: PBMCs. This sequence was found in a woman aged 55-70 years in good health and CMV-seronegative. The V call is TRBV7-9, the J call TRBJ2-7; TRBD2 matches at 13 bases. CDR3 bases: TGTGCCAGCAGCTTAGTCGGTTTGGGGACTAGCGGGAACTACGAGCAGTACTTC. The encoded protein is CASSLVGLGTSGNYEQYF.